This TCR beta chain stems from a study of blood T cell repertoires in COVID-19. Turning to the study itself: COVID-19 samples from acute and convalescent phases originated in the United States, Italy and Spain. T cells, B-cell-depleted T cells, or PBMCs provided the cDNA or gDNA that served as material.

Libraries were prepared by immunoSEQ multiplex PCR; TCRdb keeps only in-frame clonotypes and omits some of them. The sample lists a few hundred thousand clones; around 83% were seen once. From germline, CDR1 is LNHNV and CDR2 YYDKDF (reference sequence). V lost 6 bases and J 4 bases, leaving 10 bases between the germline ends. The CDR3 spans 13 residues. The V and J genes are TRBV15 and TRBJ2-1; D is perhaps TRBD1 (5 bases). This clonotype was obtained from a woman aged 40 to 50 who had recovered from COVID-19. The sequenced sample was peripheral blood. CDR3 loop: CATRNQGYNEQFF. The CDR3 DNA reads as TGTGCCACCAGGAACCAGGGATACAATGAGCAGTTCTTC.